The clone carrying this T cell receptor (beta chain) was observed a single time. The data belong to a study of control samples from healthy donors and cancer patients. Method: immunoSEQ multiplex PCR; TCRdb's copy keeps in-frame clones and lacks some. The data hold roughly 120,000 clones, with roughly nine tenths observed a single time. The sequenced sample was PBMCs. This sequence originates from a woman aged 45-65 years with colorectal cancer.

CDR3 residues: CASSKGTDKDIWGYTF. The CDR3 nucleotides read TGTGCCAGCAGCAAAGGAACGGACAAGGATATATGGGGCTACACCTTC. The V call is TRBV21-1, the J call TRBJ1-2; the DNA was not used to check the table's D call, TRBD1. TRBV21-1 is an annotated pseudogene. This CDR3 is 16 amino acids long.